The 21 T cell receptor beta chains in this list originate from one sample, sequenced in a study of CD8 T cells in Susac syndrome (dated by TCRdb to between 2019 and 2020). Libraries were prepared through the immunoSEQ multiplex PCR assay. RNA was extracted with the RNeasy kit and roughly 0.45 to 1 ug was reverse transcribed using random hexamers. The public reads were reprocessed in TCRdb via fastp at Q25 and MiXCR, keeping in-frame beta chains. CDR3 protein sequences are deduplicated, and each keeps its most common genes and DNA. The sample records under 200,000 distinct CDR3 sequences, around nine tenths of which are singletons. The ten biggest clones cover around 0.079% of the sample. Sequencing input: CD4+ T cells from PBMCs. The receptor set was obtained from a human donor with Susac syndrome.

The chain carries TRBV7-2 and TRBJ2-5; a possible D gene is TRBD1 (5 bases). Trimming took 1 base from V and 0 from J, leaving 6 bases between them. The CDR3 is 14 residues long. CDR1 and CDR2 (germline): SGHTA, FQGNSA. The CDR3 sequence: CASSLGQHQETQYF. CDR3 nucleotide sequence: TGTGCCAGCAGCTTAGGACAGCACCAAGAGACCCAGTACTTC.

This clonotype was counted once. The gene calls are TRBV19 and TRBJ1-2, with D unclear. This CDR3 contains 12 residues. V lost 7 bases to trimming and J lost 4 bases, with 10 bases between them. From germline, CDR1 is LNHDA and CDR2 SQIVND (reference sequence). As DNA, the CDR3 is TGTGCCAGTACGGATATTAGCTATGGCTACACCTTC. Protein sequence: CASTDISYGYTF.

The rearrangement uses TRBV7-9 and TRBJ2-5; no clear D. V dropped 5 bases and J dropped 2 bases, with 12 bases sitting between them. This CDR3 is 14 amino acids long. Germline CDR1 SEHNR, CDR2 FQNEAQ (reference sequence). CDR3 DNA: TGTGCCAGCAGCGCCTGGGCTCCGCAAGAGACCCAGTACTTC. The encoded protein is CASSAWAPQETQYF.

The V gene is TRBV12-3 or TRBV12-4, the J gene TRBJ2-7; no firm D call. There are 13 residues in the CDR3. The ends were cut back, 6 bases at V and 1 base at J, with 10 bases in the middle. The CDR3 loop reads CASSPTNSYEQYF. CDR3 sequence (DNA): TGTGCCAGCAGCCCAACGAATTCCTACGAGCAGTACTTC.

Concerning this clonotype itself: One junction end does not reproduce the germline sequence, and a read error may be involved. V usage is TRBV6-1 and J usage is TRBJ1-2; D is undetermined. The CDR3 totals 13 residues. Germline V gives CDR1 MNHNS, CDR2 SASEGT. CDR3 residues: CASSEGSRESYGF. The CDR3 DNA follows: TGTGCCAGCAGTGAAGGAAGTCGTGAAAGCTATGGTTTC.

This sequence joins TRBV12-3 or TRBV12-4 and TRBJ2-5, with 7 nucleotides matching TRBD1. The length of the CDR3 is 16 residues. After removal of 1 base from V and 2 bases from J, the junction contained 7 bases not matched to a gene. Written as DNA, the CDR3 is TGTGCCAGCAGTTTAGTTAGGGACAGTCAACAAGAGACCCAGTACTTC. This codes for CASSLVRDSQQETQYF.

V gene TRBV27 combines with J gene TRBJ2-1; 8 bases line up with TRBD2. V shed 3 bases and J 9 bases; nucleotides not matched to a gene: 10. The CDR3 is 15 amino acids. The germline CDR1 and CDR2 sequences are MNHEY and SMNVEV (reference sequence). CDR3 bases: TGTGCCAGCAGTTTCCGGACTAGCCCGTACGGTGAGCAGTTCTTC. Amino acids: CASSFRTSPYGEQFF.

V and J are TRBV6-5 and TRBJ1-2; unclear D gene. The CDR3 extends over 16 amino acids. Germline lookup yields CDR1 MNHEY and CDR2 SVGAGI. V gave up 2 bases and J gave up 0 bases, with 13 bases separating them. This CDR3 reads CASSYDGDTANYGYTF. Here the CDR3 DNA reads TGTGCCAGCAGTTACGATGGTGATACAGCTAACTATGGCTACACCTTC.

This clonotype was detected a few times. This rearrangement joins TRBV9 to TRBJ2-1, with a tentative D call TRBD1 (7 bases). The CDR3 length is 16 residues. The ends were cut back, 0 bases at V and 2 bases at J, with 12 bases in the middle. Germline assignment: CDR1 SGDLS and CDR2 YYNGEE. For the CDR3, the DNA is TGTGCCAGCAGCGTAGCCGCCAGGGGGGCCTACAATGAGCAGTTCTTC. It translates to CASSVAARGAYNEQFF.

CDR3: CASRHRGLTGANVLTF. The DNA for the CDR3 is TGTGCCAGCAGACACAGGGGGTTAACTGGGGCCAACGTCCTGACTTTC. The V call is TRBV12-3 or TRBV12-4, the J call TRBJ2-6; 8 bases fit TRBD1. The CDR3 extends over 16 amino acids. Trimming at V came to 6 bases and at J to 2 bases, leaving 6 bases not matched to a gene.

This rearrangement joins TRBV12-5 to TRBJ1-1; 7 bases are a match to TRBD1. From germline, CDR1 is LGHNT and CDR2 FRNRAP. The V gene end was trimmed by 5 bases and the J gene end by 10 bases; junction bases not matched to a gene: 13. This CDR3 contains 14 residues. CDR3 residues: CASGPDNDRAGAFF. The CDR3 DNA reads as TGTGCTAGTGGTCCCGATAACGACAGGGCTGGAGCTTTCTTT.

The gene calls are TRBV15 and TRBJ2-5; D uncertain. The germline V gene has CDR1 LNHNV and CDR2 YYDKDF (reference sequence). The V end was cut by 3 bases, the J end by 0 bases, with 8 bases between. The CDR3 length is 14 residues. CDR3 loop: CATSSDMYQETQYF. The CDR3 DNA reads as TGTGCCACCAGCAGCGACATGTACCAAGAGACCCAGTACTTC.

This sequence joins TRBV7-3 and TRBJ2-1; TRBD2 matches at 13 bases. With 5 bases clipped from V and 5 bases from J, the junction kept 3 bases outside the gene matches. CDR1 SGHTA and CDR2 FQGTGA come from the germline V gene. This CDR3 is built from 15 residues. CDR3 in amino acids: CASSPGTSGNNEQFF. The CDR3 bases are TGTGCCAGCAGCCCGGGGACTAGCGGGAACAATGAGCAGTTCTTC.

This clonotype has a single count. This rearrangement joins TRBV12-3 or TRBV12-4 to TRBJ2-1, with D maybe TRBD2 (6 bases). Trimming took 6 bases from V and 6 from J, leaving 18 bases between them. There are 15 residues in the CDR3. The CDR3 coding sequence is TGTGCCAGCAGCCAAATCGGACTACAAGGCAATGAGCAGTTCTTC. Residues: CASSQIGLQGNEQFF.

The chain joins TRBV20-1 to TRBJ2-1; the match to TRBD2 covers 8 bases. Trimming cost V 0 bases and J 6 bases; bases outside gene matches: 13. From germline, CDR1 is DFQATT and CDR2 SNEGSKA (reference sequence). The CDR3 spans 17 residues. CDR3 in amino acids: CSARDRSSGYSGNEQFF. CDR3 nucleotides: TGCAGTGCTAGAGATAGATCTAGCGGGTATTCGGGCAATGAGCAGTTCTTC.

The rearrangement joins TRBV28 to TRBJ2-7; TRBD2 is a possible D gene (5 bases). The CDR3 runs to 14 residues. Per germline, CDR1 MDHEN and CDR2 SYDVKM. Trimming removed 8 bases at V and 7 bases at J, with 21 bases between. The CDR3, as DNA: TGTGCCAGCTCCCCCGGGGTCCCACTTGGTGAGCAGTACTTC. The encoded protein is CASSPGVPLGEQYF. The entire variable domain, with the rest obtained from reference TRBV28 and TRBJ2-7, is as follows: DVKVTQSSRYLVKRTGEKVFLECVQDMDHENMFWYRQDPGLGLRLIYFSYDVKMKEKGDIPEGYSVSREKKERFSLILESASTNQTSMYLCASSPGVPLGEQYFGPGTRLTVT.

As DNA, the CDR3 is TGCAGTGCTAGGCGCTGGGAAGAGCAGTACTTC. Translated: CSARRWEEQYF. The V call is TRBV20-1, the J call TRBJ2-7; D gene unclear. CDR1 and CDR2 (germline): DFQATT, SNEGSKA (reference sequence). The CDR3 spans 11 residues. Trimming removed 3 bases from V and 7 bases from J, with 10 bases in between.

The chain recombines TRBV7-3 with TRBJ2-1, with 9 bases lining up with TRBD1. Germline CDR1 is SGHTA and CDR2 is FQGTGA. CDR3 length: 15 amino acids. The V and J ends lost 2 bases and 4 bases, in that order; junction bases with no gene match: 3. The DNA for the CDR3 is TGTGCCAGCAGCTTAGGGGACAGGGCTTACAATGAGCAGTTCTTC. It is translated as CASSLGDRAYNEQFF.

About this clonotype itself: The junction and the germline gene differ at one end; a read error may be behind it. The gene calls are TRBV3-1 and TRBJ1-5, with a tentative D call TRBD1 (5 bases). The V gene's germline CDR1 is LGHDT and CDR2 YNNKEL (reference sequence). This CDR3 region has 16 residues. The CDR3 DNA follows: TGTGCCATCAGCCCCCAGGGATCCGACAACAATCAGCCCCAGCATTTT. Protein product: CAISPQGSDNNQPQHF.

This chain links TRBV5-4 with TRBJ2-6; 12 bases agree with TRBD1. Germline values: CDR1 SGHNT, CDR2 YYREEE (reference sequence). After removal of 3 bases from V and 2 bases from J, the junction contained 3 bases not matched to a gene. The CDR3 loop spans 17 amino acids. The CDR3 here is CASSSGTGGAGANVLTF. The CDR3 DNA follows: TGTGCCAGCAGCTCCGGGACAGGGGGCGCTGGGGCCAACGTCCTGACTTTC.

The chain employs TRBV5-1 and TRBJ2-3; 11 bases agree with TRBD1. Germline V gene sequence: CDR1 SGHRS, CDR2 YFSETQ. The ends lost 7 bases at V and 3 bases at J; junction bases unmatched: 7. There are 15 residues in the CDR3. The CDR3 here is CASGRGDRGTDTQYF. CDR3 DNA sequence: TGCGCCAGCGGCCGAGGGGACAGGGGGACAGATACGCAGTATTTT.